The 2 T cell receptor beta chains listed next were all sequenced from one sample in a study of T cells after yellow fever vaccination. TCRdb re-called the 5' RACE reads with MiXCR, one entry per CDR3 protein. This sample has 500,000 to 550,000 distinct CDR3 sequences; 20% to 25% occur once, and the top ten carry about a sixth. The material was PBMCs, obtained about 20 days after the first yellow fever vaccination. The receptor source for this set is a man between 18 and 35 years old who received the YFV17D yellow fever vaccine.

This chain links TRBV7-2 with TRBJ2-3, with 8 positions matching TRBD2. The CDR3 runs 15 residues. J was trimmed by 4 bases and V by 5 bases; bases with no gene match: 8. Looked up from germline, CDR1 is SGHTA and CDR2 is FQGNSA. DNA for the CDR3: TGTGCCAGCAGCCCGGGGGGGGGATTCTCAGATACGCAGTATTTT. This codes for CASSPGGGFSDTQYF.

The rearrangement joins TRBV2 to TRBJ1-2; 9 bases map to TRBD1. Trimming cost V 6 bases and J 6 bases; bases outside gene matches: 11. Germline CDR1 reads SNHLY; CDR2 reads FYNNEI. The CDR3 has 15 residues. DNA for the CDR3: TGTGCCAGCAGCTTACCGGGACAGGGCTTAGATGGCTACACCTTC. Its translation is CASSLPGQGLDGYTF.